These 24 T cell receptor beta chains share one sample of origin, sequenced in a study. TCRdb recomputed calls from the 5' RACE reads with MiXCR, one row per CDR3 protein. This table holds tens of thousands of distinct CDR3 sequences, approximately 25% found once. Sequencing was done on a sample of tumor-infiltrating naive CD4+ T cells sorted from the breast tumor. Subset meaning: naive CD4+ T cells, CD4+CD45RA+CD25-. These receptor sequences come from a female donor with breast cancer.

The chain joins TRBV7-9 to TRBJ2-5; 7 bases are a match to TRBD2. The CDR3 length is 13 residues. J was trimmed by 5 bases and V by 6 bases; bases with no gene match: 6. Germline CDR1 reads SEHNR; CDR2 reads FQNEAQ (reference sequence). The chain's CDR3 is CASSLAERETQYF. CDR3 coding DNA: TGTGCCAGCAGTCTAGCGGAAAGGGAGACCCAGTACTTC. Looking up the rest from reference TRBV7-9 and TRBJ2-5 gives the full variable domain: DTGVSQNPRHKITKRGQNVTFRCDPISEHNRLYWYRQTLGQGPEFLTYFQNEAQLEKSRLLSDRFSAERPKGSFSTLEIQRTEQGDSAMYLCASSLAERETQYFGPGTRLLVL.

This clonotype was detected many times. The chain carries TRBV12-3 or TRBV12-4 and TRBJ1-6; D uncertain. V lost 6 bases to trimming and J lost 10 bases, with 13 bases between them. The CDR3 consists of 13 residues. This CDR3 is CASSYQVGSPLHF. The CDR3 nucleotides read TGTGCCAGCAGCTATCAGGTTGGGTCACCCCTCCACTTT.

This clonotype has just a few counts. The chain recombines TRBV24-1 with TRBJ2-1; D perhaps matches TRBD2 (6 bases). Germline V gene lookup returns CDR1 KGHDR and CDR2 SFDVKD. V shed 3 bases and J shed 10 bases, with 18 bases lying between them. CDR3 length equals 15 residues. DNA of the CDR3: TGTGCCACCAGTGATCCGGGACTTACCAGACGAGAGCAGTTCTTC. Residues: CATSDPGLTRREQFF.

This clonotype occurred a few times. The CDR3 protein is CASSSLQGVNTEAFF. Written as DNA, the CDR3 is TGTGCCAGCAGTTCGCTCCAGGGGGTGAACACTGAAGCTTTCTTT. This rearrangement joins TRBV6-1 to TRBJ1-1; 7 bases agree with TRBD1. J gave up 0 bases and V 5 bases, and 6 bases lay outside the gene matches. CDR3 length equals 15 residues. Germline CDR1 reads MNHNS; CDR2 reads SASEGT.

This chain connects TRBV20-1 to TRBJ2-5; the D is unclear. The CDR3 length is 12 residues. Germline V CDR1 and CDR2: DFQATT, SNEGSKA (reference sequence). Trimming took 5 bases from V and 7 from J, leaving 14 bases between them. The CDR3 DNA reads as TGCAGTGCTGTCCCGATATGGGGGACCCAGTACTTC. It codes for CSAVPIWGTQYF.

The chain links TRBV20-1 to TRBJ2-7, with a weak D call TRBD2 (6 bases). V lost 3 bases to trimming and J lost 2 bases, with 11 bases between them. This CDR3 is built from 13 residues. Looked up from germline, CDR1 is DFQATT and CDR2 is SNEGSKA (reference sequence). CDR3 nucleotides: TGCAGTGCTAGGGGGGGACCCACCTACGAGCAGTACTTC. As protein: CSARGGPTYEQYF.

Only a few counts were recorded for this clonotype. The V gene is TRBV7-2, the J gene TRBJ2-3, with D unclear. Germline CDR1 and CDR2: SGHTA and FQGNSA. The CDR3 extends over 13 amino acids. The V gene lost 2 bases and the J gene lost 3 bases, with 6 bases spanning the gap. CDR3 in DNA: TGTGCCAGCAGCTTATTCGCTACAGATACGCAGTATTTT. It encodes CASSLFATDTQYF.

In DNA, the CDR3 is TGTGCCAGCAGCCAACTAGCGGGAGGGCCGGGTGAGCAGTTCTTC. Amino acid sequence: CASSQLAGGPGEQFF. The chain has TRBV7-3 and TRBJ2-1; 13 positions match TRBD2. Germline V gives CDR1 SGHTA, CDR2 FQGTGA. This CDR3 spans 15 amino acids. Losses at the gene ends were 5 bases for V and 9 bases for J; bases not matched to a gene: 7.

The sample holds a few counts of this clonotype. The rearrangement links TRBV5-1 to TRBJ1-1, with TRBD1 matching 10 bases. J was trimmed by 3 bases and V by 4 bases; bases with no gene match: 9. Germline V gene data show CDR1 as SGHRS and CDR2 as YFSETQ. The CDR3 is 16 residues long. DNA of the CDR3: TGCGCCAGCAGCATCCGGACAGGGGGGTTAGACACTGAAGCTTTCTTT. Protein: CASSIRTGGLDTEAFF.

In the case of this clonotype: A much larger clone lies one base from this, so it may be a read error. This CDR3 fails to terminate in the conserved phenylalanine or tryptophan, so it likely reflects a read error. The chain is built from TRBV15 and TRBJ1-4, with a tentative D call TRBD1 (5 bases). The V end was cut by 5 bases, the J end by 6 bases, with 16 bases between. The CDR3 extends over 15 amino acids. Germline V gives CDR1 LNHNV, CDR2 YYDKDF (reference sequence). CDR3: CATSPVGWGDEKLFL. For the CDR3, the DNA is TGTGCCACCAGCCCTGTTGGGTGGGGGGATGAAAAACTGTTTCTT.

The gene calls are TRBV5-1 and TRBJ1-2; possibly TRBD1 for D (5 bases). Trimming stripped 4 bases from V and 7 bases from J, with 17 bases between. Germline CDR1 and CDR2: SGHRS and YFSETQ. The length of the CDR3 is 14 residues. This CDR3 is CASSARGRDGGYTF. In nucleotides, the CDR3 is TGCGCCAGCAGCGCCCGCGGCAGGGACGGTGGCTACACCTTC.

This clonotype was observed a handful of times. The chain links TRBV21-1 to TRBJ1-5; the D call TRBD1 from the table was never checked on the DNA. TRBV21-1 is designated a pseudogene. The CDR3 is made up of 13 amino acids. The DNA for the CDR3 is TGTGCCAGCAGCCCCTGGGCCGATCAGCCCCAGCATTTT. Amino acid sequence: CASSPWADQPQHF.

V is TRBV5-4 and J is TRBJ1-2; TRBD1 matches at 7 bases. Trimming removed 0 bases from V and 4 bases from J; junction bases left unmatched: 6. Per germline, CDR1 SGHNT and CDR2 YYREEE (reference sequence). This CDR3 region has 15 residues. This CDR3 is CASSLGQGSSYGYTF. As DNA, the CDR3 is TGTGCCAGCAGCTTGGGACAGGGCAGCAGCTATGGCTACACCTTC. Variable domain in full (rest from reference TRBV5-4 and TRBJ1-2): ETGVTQSPTHLIKTRGQQVTLRCSSQSGHNTVSWYQQALGQGPQFIFQYYREEENGRGNFPPRFSGLQFPNYSSELNVNALELDDSALYLCASSLGQGSSYGYTFGSGTRLTVV.

This clonotype was found a few times. The gene calls are TRBV7-9 and TRBJ1-2; D may be TRBD1 (5 bases). V was shortened by 5 bases and J by 4 bases, with 8 bases between the two germline ends. This CDR3 region has 12 residues. Germline CDR1 SEHNR, CDR2 FQNEAQ (reference sequence). The CDR3 DNA reads TGTGCCAGCAGCATCGACAGCTATGGCTACACCTTC. Its translation is CASSIDSYGYTF.

This clonotype was counted a few times. The rearrangement links TRBV5-1 to TRBJ2-7; TRBD2 agrees at 8 bases. The CDR3 has 14 residues. Trimming removed 2 bases from V and 8 bases from J; junction bases left unmatched: 9. From germline, CDR1 is SGHRS and CDR2 YFSETQ. This CDR3 is CASSFGTSGDKQYF. The CDR3 nucleotides read TGCGCCAGCAGCTTCGGGACTAGTGGGGACAAGCAGTACTTC.

This clonotype has just a few counts. This chain links TRBV12-3 or TRBV12-4 with TRBJ1-6; weak D call: TRBD1 (5 bases). Trimming removed 0 bases from V and 16 bases from J, with 13 bases in between. The CDR3 is made up of 13 amino acids. The CDR3 DNA reads as TGTGCCAGCAGTTTAGCGTCCGGGACCTTACTCCACTTT. Protein product: CASSLASGTLLHF.

This rearrangement joins TRBV29-1 to TRBJ1-2; D is ambiguous. Trimming shortened V by 3 bases and J by 6 bases, and 20 bases separated the two germline ends. In germline, CDR1 is SQVTM, CDR2 ANQGSEA. CDR3 length: 15 amino acids. CDR3 loop: CSVDGGRSSPHGYTF. For the CDR3, the DNA is TGCAGCGTTGATGGAGGACGGTCCTCTCCCCATGGCTACACCTTC.

A remark on this clonotype: The junction shows a germline mismatch at one end, possibly a read error. V usage is TRBV5-5 and J usage is TRBJ2-7; D remains ambiguous. From germline, CDR1 is SGHKS and CDR2 YYEKEE (reference sequence). The CDR3 loop spans 12 amino acids. The CDR3 DNA reads TGTGCCAGCAGCTTGGCCACAACACCGCCAAACTTC. Its translation: CASSLATTPPNF.

V gene TRBV29-1 combines with J gene TRBJ2-1; TRBD2 agrees at 7 bases. The V gene end was trimmed by 6 bases and the J gene end by 4 bases; junction bases not matched to a gene: 9. The germline V gene encodes CDR1 SQVTM and CDR2 ANQGSEA. This CDR3 is 14 amino acids long. The CDR3 DNA follows: TGCAGCGTGGGCGGCGGGAGCACATACAATGAGCAGTTCTTC. This codes for CSVGGGSTYNEQFF.

In regard to this clonotype: This may be a read error, as it is one base from a much larger clone. The missing conserved phenylalanine or tryptophan at the end of this CDR3 makes a read error likely. The gene calls are TRBV6-5 and TRBJ2-7, with a tentative D call TRBD1 (6 bases). CDR3 size: 12 residues. The germline V and J ends were trimmed by 6 bases and 5 bases, with 11 bases remaining between them. Germline values: CDR1 MNHEY, CDR2 SVGAGI. The CDR3 here is CASRNRENEQYS. The CDR3 DNA follows: TGTGCCAGCAGAAACAGGGAAAACGAGCAGTACTCC.

As to this clonotype: A clone one base away is much larger, so this may be a read error. The chain carries TRBV5-1 and TRBJ1-1, with D tentatively TRBD1 (6 bases). From germline, CDR1 is SGHRS and CDR2 YFSETQ. The CDR3 covers 11 residues. In DNA form, the CDR3 reads TGCGCCAGCACAGGGGACACTGAAGCTTGCTTT. Protein: CASTGDTEACF. The full variable domain, with the rest looked up from reference TRBV5-1 and TRBJ1-1, is KAGVTQTPRYLIKTRGQQVTLSCSPISGHRSVSWYQQTPGQGLQFLFEYFSETQRNKGNFPGRFSGRQFSNSRSEMNVSTLELGDSALYLCASTGDTEACFGQGTRLTVV.

This chain links TRBV7-6 with TRBJ2-5; D gene ambiguous. Germline CDR1 SGHVS, CDR2 FNYEAQ. This CDR3 is 13 amino acids long. V lost 4 bases and J 2 bases, leaving 8 bases between the germline ends. The CDR3 coding sequence is TGTGCCAGCAGCTGGGGAAATCAAGAGACCCAGTACTTC. It translates to CASSWGNQETQYF.

Comments on this clonotype: A read error may explain this, as a much larger clone is one base away. The chain is built from TRBV5-4 and TRBJ2-1; no clear D. This CDR3 comprises 13 residues. In germline, CDR1 is SGHNT, CDR2 YYREEE (reference sequence). The CDR3 DNA sequence: TGTGCCAGCAGCTTGTCACTACAGAATGAGCAGTGCTTC. This encodes CASSLSLQNEQCF.

This clonotype was found many times. J is TRBJ2-1 and V is TRBV5-1; 8 nucleotides match TRBD2. The CDR3 totals 15 residues. Trimming removed 4 bases from V and 3 bases from J; junction bases left unmatched: 6. CDR1 and CDR2 (germline): SGHRS, YFSETQ. The CDR3 coding sequence is TGCGCCAGCAGCCTAGATAGCGGGAACTACAATGAGCAGTTCTTC. Translating it yields CASSLDSGNYNEQFF.